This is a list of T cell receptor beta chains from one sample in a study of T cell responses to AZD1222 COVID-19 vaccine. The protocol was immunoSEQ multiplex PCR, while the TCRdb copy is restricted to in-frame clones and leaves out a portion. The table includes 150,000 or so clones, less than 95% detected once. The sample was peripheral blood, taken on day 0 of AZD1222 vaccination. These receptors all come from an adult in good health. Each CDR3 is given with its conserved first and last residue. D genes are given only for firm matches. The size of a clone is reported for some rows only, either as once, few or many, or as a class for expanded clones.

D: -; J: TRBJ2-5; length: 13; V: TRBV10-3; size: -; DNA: TGTGCCATCAGTGAGTACGAGCGGGAGACCCAGTACTTC; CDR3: CAISEYERETQYF
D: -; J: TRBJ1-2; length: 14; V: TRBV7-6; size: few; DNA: TGTGCCAGCAGCCCAGGCGGGGGGAACTATGGCTACACCTTC; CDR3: CASSPGGGNYGYTF
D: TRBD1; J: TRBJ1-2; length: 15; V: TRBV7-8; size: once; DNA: TGTGCCAGCAGCCCCCTTGGGAGGGGGCTCTATGGCTACACCTTC; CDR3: CASSPLGRGLYGYTF
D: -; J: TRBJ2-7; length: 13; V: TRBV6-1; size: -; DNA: TGTGCCAGCAGTGAACGGATCCCAGGAGAGCAGTACTTC; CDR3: CASSERIPGEQYF
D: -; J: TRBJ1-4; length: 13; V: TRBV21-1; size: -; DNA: TGTGCCAGCCGCAGGGAGGGTAGTGAAAAACTGTTTTTT; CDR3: CASRREGSEKLFF
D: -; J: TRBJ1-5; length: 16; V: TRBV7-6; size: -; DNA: TGTGCCAGCAGCTTAGCAGGAGGGCTCTATAATCAGCCCCAGCATTTT; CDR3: CASSLAGGLYNQPQHF
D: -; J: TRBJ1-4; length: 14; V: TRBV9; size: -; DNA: TGTGCCAGCAGCCCATACAGGGAGGATGAAAAACTGTTTTTT; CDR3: CASSPYREDEKLFF
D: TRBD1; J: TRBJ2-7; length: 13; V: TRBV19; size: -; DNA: TGTGCCAGTAGTATCGGACAGGGTAACGAGCAGTACTTC; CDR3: CASSIGQGNEQYF
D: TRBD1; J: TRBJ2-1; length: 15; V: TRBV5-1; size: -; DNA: TGCGCCAGCAGCTTGGGCCAGGGGGAATACAATGAGCAGTTCTTC; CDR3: CASSLGQGEYNEQFF
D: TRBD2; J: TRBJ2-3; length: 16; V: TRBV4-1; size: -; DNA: TGCGCCAGCAGCCAAGAGGGGAGCGGGGGCACAGATACGCAGTATTTT; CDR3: CASSQEGSGGTDTQYF
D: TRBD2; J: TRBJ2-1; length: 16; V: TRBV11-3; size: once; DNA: TGTGCCAGCAGCTTAAGTCTAGCGGGAGGGCGGGGTGAGCAGTTCTTC; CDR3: CASSLSLAGGRGEQFF
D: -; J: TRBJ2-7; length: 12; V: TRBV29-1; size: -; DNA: TGCAGCGTTGAAGGGGCGGGGCGGGAGCAGTACTTC; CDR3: CSVEGAGREQYF
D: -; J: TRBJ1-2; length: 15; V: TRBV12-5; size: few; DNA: TGTGCTAGTGCCGGGTCAGAGGGCGGCAACTATGGCTACACCTTC; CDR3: CASAGSEGGNYGYTF
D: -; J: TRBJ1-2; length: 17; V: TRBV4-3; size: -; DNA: TGCGCCAGCAGCCAAGATCTGAGGGCAGGGGCTGGGCATGGCTACACCTTC; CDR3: CASSQDLRAGAGHGYTF
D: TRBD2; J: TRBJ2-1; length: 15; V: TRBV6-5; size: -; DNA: TGTGCCAGCAGTTACCCGGGACTAGCGGGGGGTGGGCAGTTCTTC; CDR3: CASSYPGLAGGGQFF
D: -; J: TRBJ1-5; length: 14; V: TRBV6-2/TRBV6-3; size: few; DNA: TGTGCCAGCAGTCGAGAAGGGCACGCACCACCCCAGCATTTT; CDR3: CASSREGHAPPQHF
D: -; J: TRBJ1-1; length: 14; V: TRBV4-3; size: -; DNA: TGCGCCAGCAGCCAAGGCAGGGGTTTCGCTGAAGCTTTCTTT; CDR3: CASSQGRGFAEAFF
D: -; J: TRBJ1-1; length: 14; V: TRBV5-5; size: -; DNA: TGTGCCAGCAGCTTGGTAGGGGTAAACACTGAAGCTTTCTTT; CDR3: CASSLVGVNTEAFF
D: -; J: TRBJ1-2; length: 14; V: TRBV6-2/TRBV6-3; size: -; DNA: TGTGCCAGCAGTTACGTGGGATCGAGGTATGGCTACACCTTC; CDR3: CASSYVGSRYGYTF
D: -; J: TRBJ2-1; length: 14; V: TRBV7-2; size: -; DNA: TGTGCCAGCAGCCCCTCCGGGAGCCACAATGAGCAGTTCTTC; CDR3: CASSPSGSHNEQFF
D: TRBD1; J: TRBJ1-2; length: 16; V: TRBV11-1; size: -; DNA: TGTGCCAGCAGCTTACCCACCGGGACAGGGTTGCAGGGCTACACCTTC; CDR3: CASSLPTGTGLQGYTF
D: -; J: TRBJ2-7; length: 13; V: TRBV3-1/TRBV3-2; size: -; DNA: TGTGCCAGCAGCCGCGGACTTTCCTACGAGCAGTACTTC; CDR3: CASSRGLSYEQYF
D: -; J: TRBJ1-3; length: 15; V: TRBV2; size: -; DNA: TGTGCCAGCAGGGACGGGGCCATCTCTGGAAACACCATATATTTT; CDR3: CASRDGAISGNTIYF
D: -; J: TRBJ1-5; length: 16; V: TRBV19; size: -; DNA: TGTGCCAGTACCCAGAGGGGGGGACGGAACAATCAGCCCCAGCATTTT; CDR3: CASTQRGGRNNQPQHF
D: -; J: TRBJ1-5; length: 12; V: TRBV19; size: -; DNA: TGTGCCAGTAGTACTGGGAATCAGCCCCAGCATTTT; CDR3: CASSTGNQPQHF
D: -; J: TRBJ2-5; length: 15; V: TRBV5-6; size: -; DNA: TGTGCCAGCAGCTTGGTTCGTAGCCTCCTAGAGACCCAGTACTTC; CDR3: CASSLVRSLLETQYF
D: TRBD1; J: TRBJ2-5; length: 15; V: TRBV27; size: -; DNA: TGTGCCAGCAGTCGCGGGACAGGGGTACAAGAGACCCAGTACTTC; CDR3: CASSRGTGVQETQYF
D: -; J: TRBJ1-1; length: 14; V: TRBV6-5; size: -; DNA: TGTGCCAGCAGTTTCATACAGGGAGGTACTGAAGCTTTCTTT; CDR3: CASSFIQGGTEAFF
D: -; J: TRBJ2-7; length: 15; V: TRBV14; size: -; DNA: TGTGCCAGCAGCCAAGATACGGGCGGTTCCGACGAGCAGTACTTC; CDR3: CASSQDTGGSDEQYF
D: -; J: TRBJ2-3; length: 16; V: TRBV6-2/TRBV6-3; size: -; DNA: TGTGCCAGCAGTTACTCCCTGAAACACACCACAGATACGCAGTATTTT; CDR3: CASSYSLKHTTDTQYF
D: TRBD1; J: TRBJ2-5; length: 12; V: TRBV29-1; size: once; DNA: TGCAGCGCGGACAGGGGGCGAGAGACCCAGTACTTC; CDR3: CSADRGRETQYF
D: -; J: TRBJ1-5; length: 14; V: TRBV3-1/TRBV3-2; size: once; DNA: TGTGCCAGCAGCCAGAGTGGCAGCAATCAGCCCCAGCATTTT; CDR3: CASSQSGSNQPQHF
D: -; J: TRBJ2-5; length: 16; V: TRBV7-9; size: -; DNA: TGTGCCAGCAGCTTAGGTAGCACTCGCTCCCAAGAGACCCAGTACTTC; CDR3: CASSLGSTRSQETQYF
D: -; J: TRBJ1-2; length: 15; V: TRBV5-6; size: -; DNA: TGTGCCAGCAGCTTAGGTGCCCCCCTCCGCTATGGCTACACCTTC; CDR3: CASSLGAPLRYGYTF
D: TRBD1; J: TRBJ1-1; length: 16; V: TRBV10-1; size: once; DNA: TGCGCCAGCAGTGCCAATCCCCAGGGGGAGAACACTGAAGCTTTCTTT; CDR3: CASSANPQGENTEAFF
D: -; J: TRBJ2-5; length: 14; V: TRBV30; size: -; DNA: TGTGCCTGCTATGTCAGGGGGGGGGTGGAGACCCAGTACTTC; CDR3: CACYVRGGVETQYF
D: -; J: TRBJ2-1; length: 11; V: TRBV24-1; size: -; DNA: TGTGCCACGGCGGCATACAATGAGCAGTTCTTC; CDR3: CATAAYNEQFF
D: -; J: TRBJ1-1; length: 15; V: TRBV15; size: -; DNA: TGTGCCACCAGCAGAGATCGACTAATGAACACTGAAGCTTTCTTT; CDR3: CATSRDRLMNTEAFF
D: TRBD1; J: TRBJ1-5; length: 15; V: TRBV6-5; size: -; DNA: TGTGCCAGCAGTCGACAAGGGACAGGGAATCAGCCCCAGCATTTT; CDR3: CASSRQGTGNQPQHF